One and the same sample provided the 15 T cell receptor beta chains below, sequenced in a study of cytomegalovirus exposure and HLA in healthy donors. The primer mix had 60 Vbeta and 13 Jbeta primers. Sequenced by immunoSEQ multiplex PCR; TCRdb stores in-frame clones only, minus some. The repertoire holds 150,000 or so clones, approximately 75% seen once, with approximately 1.4% in the top ten. The sample was PBMCs. The receptors here all came from a girl between 10 and 17 years old in good health and CMV-seronegative.

In its sample, this clone was seen a few times. CDR3 DNA: TGTGCCAGCAGCGTAGCTACGGGGCGGGGTCTCACAGATACGCAGTATTTT. This encodes CASSVATGRGLTDTQYF. The rearrangement uses TRBV9 and TRBJ2-3; possibly TRBD2 for D (6 bases). The CDR3 is 17 residues long. Germline CDR1 reads SGDLS; CDR2 reads YYNGEE. Trimming pared 0 bases from V and 2 bases from J, leaving 16 bases between.

CDR3 sequence reads: CASSGIRDRGSYEQYF. The CDR3 DNA is TGTGCCAGCAGTGGTATCCGGGACAGGGGATCCTACGAGCAGTACTTC. The chain uses TRBV25-1 and TRBJ2-7; 10 bases are a match to TRBD1. The germline V gene has CDR1 MGHDK and CDR2 SYGVNS. The length of the CDR3 is 16 residues. The J segment lost 1 base and the V segment lost 4 bases, leaving 7 bases of the junction unmatched.

The rearrangement links TRBV7-8 to TRBJ1-1; unclear D gene. With 5 bases removed from V and 3 bases from J, the gap between germline ends came to 16 bases. The CDR3 sequence is 15 residues long. The germline gives CDR1 SGHVS, CDR2 FQNEAQ. The CDR3 sequence: CASSPARRIYTEAFF. CDR3 DNA: TGTGCCAGCAGCCCGGCCCGGCGGATTTACACTGAAGCTTTCTTT.

This clone was seen a single time. V is TRBV5-5 and J is TRBJ1-2, with a possible D match to TRBD1 (5 bases). The germline gives CDR1 SGHKS, CDR2 YYEKEE (reference sequence). Trimming removed 5 bases from V and 5 bases from J, with 16 bases in between. This CDR3 comprises 14 residues. CDR3 region: CASSSDGGGYGYTF. The CDR3 DNA is TGTGCCAGCAGTTCGGACGGCGGGGGGTATGGCTACACCTTC. Combining the CDR3 with reference TRBV5-5 and TRBJ1-2 gives the whole variable domain DAGVTQSPTHLIKTRGQQVTLRCSPISGHKSVSWYQQVLGQGPQFIFQYYEKEERGRGNFPDRFSARQFPNYSSELNVNALLLGDSALYLCASSSDGGGYGYTFGSGTRLTVV.

This clone is a singleton in its sample. This chain links TRBV19 with TRBJ2-1; TRBD1 might be the D (5 bases). V lost 5 bases to trimming and J lost 5 bases, with 13 bases between them. Germline V lookup: CDR1 LNHDA, CDR2 SQIVND (reference sequence). CDR3 size: 14 residues. CDR3 sequence (DNA): TGTGCCAGTAGTTCTGACAGAATAAACAATGAGCAGTTCTTC. Translation gives CASSSDRINNEQFF.

CDR3 residues: CASLKQGARANEQFF. The DNA for the CDR3 is TGTGCCAGCCTGAAACAGGGGGCAAGGGCCAATGAGCAGTTCTTC. The rearrangement joins TRBV2 to TRBJ2-1, with 9 bases lining up with TRBD1. Trimming took 8 bases from V and 6 from J; bases not matched to a gene: 11. Germline V gene lookup returns CDR1 SNHLY and CDR2 FYNNEI. The CDR3 length is 15 residues.

This sequence joins TRBV25-1 and TRBJ1-5, with D possibly being TRBD1 (5 bases). Trimming left V 3 bases short and J 2 bases short, with 8 bases between. Germline CDR1 and CDR2: MGHDK and SYGVNS. The CDR3 is made up of 14 amino acids. The CDR3 DNA sequence: TGTGCCAGCAGTGAGGCGGGGCGCAATCAGCCCCAGCATTTT. Its protein product is CASSEAGRNQPQHF.

The CDR3 DNA is TGTGCCAGCAGTTCGGGGGGGAGGGTCATTTGGGCTTTCTTT. This gives the protein CASSSGGRVIWAFF. The chain recombines TRBV28 with TRBJ1-1, with D perhaps matching TRBD1 (5 bases). Trimming removed 4 bases from V and 11 bases from J, with 20 bases in between. Germline CDR1 and CDR2: MDHEN and SYDVKM. The CDR3 is 14 amino acids.

This clone was seen more than once but under ten times. This chain uses TRBV19 with TRBJ1-6, with D possibly being TRBD1 (5 bases). Trimming removed 6 bases from V and 9 bases from J, with 15 bases in between. This CDR3 has 14 residues. Germline V gene lookup returns CDR1 LNHDA and CDR2 SQIVND (reference sequence). The CDR3 region has the DNA TGTGCCAGTAGCCGCGGCAGGGTGAGTTCACCCCTCCACTTT. Encoded protein: CASSRGRVSSPLHF.

The rearrangement joins TRBV6-4 to TRBJ1-4; 9 bases are shared with TRBD1. CDR3 length: 14 residues. V dropped 0 bases and J dropped 10; count of bases not matched to a gene: 3. Germline V lookup: CDR1 MRHNA, CDR2 SNTAGT. The CDR3 reads CASSDSRDRAKLFF. The CDR3 DNA follows: TGTGCCAGCAGTGACTCCCGGGACAGGGCAAAACTGTTTTTT.

V and J are TRBV25-1 and TRBJ2-3; a weak D match, TRBD1 (5 bases). Germline CDR1 is MGHDK and CDR2 is SYGVNS. CDR3 length equals 15 residues. V lost 7 bases, J lost 2 bases, and 16 bases lay in between. CDR3: CASMTAASLTDTQYF. The CDR3 nucleotides are TGTGCCAGCATGACAGCAGCATCTCTCACAGATACGCAGTATTTT.

The V and J genes are TRBV7-9 and TRBJ1-1; possibly TRBD1 for D (5 bases). The CDR3 spans 15 residues. The V end lost 5 bases, the J end lost 4 bases, and 17 bases lay between the germline ends. The germline V gene has CDR1 SEHNR and CDR2 FQNEAQ (reference sequence). The CDR3 region is CASSDGPGGSTEAFF. The CDR3 bases are TGTGCCAGCAGCGATGGGCCCGGGGGGTCCACTGAAGCTTTCTTT.

As DNA, the CDR3 is TGTGCCATCAGTGTCCGGGGTGAGGACACCGGGGAGCTGTTTTTT. This encodes CAISVRGEDTGELFF. The chain uses TRBV10-3 and TRBJ2-2; a possible D gene is TRBD2 (5 bases). Germline values: CDR1 ENHRY, CDR2 SYGVKD. V lost 4 bases to trimming and J lost 3 bases, with 12 bases between them. CDR3 length: 15 residues.

This clone was counted between two and nine times. The gene calls are TRBV5-1 and TRBJ2-3, with D unclear. Germline V lookup: CDR1 SGHRS, CDR2 YFSETQ. Trimming stripped 4 bases from V and 3 bases from J, with 9 bases between. The CDR3 extends over 13 amino acids. The CDR3 here is CASSLDGTDTQYF. CDR3 coding DNA: TGCGCCAGCAGCCTCGACGGGACAGATACGCAGTATTTT.

The chain couples TRBV6-4 to TRBJ2-1; 8 nucleotides align to TRBD2. The CDR3 sequence is 13 residues long. Germline V gene data show CDR1 as MRHNA and CDR2 as SNTAGT. Trimming cost V 3 bases and J 8 bases; bases outside gene matches: 3. CDR3 bases: TGTGCCAGCAGTGATTCAGCGGGGGATGAGCAGTTCTTC. Translating it yields CASSDSAGDEQFF.